This TCR beta chain was retrieved from a study of cytomegalovirus exposure and HLA in healthy donors. Germline CDR1 MDHEN, CDR2 SYDVKM. The CDR3 is 15 amino acids. Trimming took 4 bases from V and 2 from J; bases not matched to a gene: 6. The method was immunoSEQ multiplex PCR; TCRdb's version includes in-frame clones alone and lacks a portion of them. The sample records roughly 63,000 clones, about 90% being singletons. This TCR was sampled from a woman under 30 in good health and CMV-seronegative. This chain links TRBV28 with TRBJ2-3; 7 bases fit TRBD1. Sequencing input: PBMCs. The DNA for the CDR3 is TGTGCCAGCAGTTCGGGGACAGACCTCACAGATACGCAGTATTTT. Translation gives CASSSGTDLTDTQYF.